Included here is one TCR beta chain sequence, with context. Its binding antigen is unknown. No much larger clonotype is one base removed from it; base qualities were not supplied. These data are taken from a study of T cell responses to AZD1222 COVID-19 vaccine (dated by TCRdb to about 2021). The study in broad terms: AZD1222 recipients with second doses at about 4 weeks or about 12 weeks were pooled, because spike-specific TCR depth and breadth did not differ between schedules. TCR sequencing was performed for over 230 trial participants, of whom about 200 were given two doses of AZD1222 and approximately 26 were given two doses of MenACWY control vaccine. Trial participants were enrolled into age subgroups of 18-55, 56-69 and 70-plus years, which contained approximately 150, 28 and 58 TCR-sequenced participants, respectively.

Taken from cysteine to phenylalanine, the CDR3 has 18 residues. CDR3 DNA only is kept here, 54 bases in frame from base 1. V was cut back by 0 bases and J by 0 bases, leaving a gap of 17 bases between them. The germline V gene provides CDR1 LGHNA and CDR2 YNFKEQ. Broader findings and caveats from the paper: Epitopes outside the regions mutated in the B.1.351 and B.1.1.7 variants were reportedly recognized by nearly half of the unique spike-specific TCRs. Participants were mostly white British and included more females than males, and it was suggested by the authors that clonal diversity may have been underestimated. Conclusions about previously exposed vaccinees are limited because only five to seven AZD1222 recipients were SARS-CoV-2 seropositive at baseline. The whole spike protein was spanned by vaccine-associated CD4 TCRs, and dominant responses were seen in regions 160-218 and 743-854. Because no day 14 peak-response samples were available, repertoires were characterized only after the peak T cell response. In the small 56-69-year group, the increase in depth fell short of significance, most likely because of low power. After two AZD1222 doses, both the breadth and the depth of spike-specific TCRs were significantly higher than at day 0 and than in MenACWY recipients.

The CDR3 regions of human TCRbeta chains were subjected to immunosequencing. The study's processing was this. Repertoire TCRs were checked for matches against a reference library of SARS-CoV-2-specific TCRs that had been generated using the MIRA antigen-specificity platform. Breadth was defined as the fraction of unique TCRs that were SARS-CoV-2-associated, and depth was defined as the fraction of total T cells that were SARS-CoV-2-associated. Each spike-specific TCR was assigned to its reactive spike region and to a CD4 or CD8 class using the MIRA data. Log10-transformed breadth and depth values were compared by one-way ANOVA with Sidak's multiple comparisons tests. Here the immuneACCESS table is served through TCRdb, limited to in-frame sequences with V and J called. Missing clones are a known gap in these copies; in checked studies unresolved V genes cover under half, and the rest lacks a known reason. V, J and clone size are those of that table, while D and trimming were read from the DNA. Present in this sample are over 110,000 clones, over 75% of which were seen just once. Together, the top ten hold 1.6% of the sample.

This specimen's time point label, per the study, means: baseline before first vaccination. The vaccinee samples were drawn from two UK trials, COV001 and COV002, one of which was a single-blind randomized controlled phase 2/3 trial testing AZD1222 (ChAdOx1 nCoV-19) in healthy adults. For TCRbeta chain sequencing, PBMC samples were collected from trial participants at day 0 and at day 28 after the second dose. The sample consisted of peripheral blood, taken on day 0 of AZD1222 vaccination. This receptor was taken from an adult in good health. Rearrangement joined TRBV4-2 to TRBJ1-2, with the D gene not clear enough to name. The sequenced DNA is TGTGCCAGCAGCCAAGATCGCCGGGCAGGCGACTCTAACTATGGCTACACCTTC. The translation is CASSQDRRAGDSNYGYTF.